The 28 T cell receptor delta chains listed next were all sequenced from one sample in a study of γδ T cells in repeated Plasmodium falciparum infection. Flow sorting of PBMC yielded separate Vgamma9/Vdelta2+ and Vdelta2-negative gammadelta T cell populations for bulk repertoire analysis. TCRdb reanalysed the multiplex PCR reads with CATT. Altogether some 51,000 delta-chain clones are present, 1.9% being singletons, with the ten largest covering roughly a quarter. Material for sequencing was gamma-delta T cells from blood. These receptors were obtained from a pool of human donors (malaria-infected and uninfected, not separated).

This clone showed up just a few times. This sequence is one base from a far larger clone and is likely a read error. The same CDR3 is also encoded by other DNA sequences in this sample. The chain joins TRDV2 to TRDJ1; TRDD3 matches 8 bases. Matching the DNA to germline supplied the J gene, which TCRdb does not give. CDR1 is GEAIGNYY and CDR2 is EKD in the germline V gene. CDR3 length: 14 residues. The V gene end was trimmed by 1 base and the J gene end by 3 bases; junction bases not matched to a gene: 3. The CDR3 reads CACDTLGDADKLIF. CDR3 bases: TGTGCCTGTGACACGTTGGGGGATGCCGATAAACTCATCTTT.

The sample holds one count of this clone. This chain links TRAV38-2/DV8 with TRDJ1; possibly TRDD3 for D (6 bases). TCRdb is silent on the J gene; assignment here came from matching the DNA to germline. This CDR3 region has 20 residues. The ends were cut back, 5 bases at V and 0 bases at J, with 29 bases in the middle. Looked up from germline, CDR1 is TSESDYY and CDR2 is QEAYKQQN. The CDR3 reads CAYSPSGEAVGVRYTDKLIF. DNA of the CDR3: TGTGCTTATAGTCCCAGCGGTGAGGCGGTGGGGGTGAGATACACCGATAAACTCATCTTT.

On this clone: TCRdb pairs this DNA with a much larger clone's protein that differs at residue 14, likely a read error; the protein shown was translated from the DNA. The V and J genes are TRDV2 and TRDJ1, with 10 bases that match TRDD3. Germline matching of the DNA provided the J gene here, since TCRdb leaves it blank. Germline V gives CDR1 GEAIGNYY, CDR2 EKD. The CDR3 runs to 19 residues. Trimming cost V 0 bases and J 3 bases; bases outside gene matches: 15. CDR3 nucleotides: TGTGCCTGTGACACCGTGGGAGTGGGGGATACTCGGCAGGCCGATAAACTCATCTTT. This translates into CACDTVGVGDTRQADKLIF.

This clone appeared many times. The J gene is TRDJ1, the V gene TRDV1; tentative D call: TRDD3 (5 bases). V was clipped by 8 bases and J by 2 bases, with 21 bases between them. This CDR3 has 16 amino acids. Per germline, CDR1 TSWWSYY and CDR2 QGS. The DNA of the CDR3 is TGTGCTCTTCGGGGGCGGGGGGTCCAAGGGACCGATAAACTCATCTTT. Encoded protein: CALRGRGVQGTDKLIF.

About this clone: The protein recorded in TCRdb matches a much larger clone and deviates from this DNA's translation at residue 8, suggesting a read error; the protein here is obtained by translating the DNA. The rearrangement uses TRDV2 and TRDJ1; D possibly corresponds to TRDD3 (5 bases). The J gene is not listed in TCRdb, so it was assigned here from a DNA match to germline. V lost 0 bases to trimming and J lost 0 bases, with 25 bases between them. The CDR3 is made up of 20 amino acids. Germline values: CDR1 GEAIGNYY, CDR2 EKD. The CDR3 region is CACDTLQAGTGGQYTDKLIF. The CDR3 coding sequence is TGTGCCTGTGACACCCTCCAGGCGGGTACTGGTGGTCAATACACCGATAAACTCATCTTT.

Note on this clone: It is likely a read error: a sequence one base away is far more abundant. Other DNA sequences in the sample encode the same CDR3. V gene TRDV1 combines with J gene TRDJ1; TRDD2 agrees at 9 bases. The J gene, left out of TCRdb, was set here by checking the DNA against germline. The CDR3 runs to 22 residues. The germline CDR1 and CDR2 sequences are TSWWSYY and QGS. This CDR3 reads CALGGPAFLRNWGWRYTDKLIF. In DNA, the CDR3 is TGTGCTCTTGGGGGTCCCGCCTTCCTACGAAACTGGGGATGGAGGTACACTGATAAACTCATCTTT.

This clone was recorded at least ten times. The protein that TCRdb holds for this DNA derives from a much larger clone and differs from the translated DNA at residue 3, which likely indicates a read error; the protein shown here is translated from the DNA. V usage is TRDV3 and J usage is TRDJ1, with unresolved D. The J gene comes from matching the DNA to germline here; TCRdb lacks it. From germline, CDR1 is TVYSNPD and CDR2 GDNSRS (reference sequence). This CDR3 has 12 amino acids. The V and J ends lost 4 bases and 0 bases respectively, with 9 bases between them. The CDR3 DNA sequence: TGTGCCTCTACAAGGAACACCGATAAACTCATCTTT. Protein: CASTRNTDKLIF.

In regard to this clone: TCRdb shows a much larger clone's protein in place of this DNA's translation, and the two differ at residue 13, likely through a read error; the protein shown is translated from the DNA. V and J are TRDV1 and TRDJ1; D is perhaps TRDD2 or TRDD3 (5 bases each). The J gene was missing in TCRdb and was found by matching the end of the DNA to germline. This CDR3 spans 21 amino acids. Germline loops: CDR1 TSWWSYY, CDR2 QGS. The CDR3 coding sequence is TGTGCTCTTGTGGAACTCCCAGGGGTCCAAGGGATGACCTTCATACCCGATAAACTCATCTTT. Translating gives CALVELPGVQGMTFIPDKLIF.

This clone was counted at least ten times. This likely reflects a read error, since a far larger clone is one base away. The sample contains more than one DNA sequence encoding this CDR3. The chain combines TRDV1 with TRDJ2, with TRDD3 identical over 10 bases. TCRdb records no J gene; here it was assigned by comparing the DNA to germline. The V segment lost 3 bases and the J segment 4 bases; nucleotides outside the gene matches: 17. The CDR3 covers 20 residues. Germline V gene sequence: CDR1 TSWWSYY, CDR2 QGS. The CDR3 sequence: CALGETLTSTGGLRTAQLFF. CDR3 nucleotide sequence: TGTGCTCTTGGGGAGACCTTAACCAGTACTGGGGGATTGAGGACAGCACAACTCTTCTTT.

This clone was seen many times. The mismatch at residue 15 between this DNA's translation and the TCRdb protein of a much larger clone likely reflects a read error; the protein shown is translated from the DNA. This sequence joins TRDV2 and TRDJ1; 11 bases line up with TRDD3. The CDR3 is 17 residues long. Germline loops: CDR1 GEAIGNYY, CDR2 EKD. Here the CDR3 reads CACDPLLGDNGADKPIF. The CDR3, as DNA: TGTGCCTGTGACCCCCTACTGGGGGATAACGGGGCCGATAAACCCATCTTT.

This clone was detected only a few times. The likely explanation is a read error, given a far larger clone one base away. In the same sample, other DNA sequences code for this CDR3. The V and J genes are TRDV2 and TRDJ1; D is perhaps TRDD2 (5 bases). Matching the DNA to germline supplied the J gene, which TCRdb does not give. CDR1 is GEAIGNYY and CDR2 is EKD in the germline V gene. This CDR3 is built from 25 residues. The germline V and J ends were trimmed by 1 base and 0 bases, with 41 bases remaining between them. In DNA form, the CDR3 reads TGTGCCTGTGACACGGGCCTTCTTTCAGGGTCAGGATGTCACCCCCCAAAGTGGTACACCGATAAACTCATCTTT. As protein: CACDTGLLSGSGCHPPKWYTDKLIF.

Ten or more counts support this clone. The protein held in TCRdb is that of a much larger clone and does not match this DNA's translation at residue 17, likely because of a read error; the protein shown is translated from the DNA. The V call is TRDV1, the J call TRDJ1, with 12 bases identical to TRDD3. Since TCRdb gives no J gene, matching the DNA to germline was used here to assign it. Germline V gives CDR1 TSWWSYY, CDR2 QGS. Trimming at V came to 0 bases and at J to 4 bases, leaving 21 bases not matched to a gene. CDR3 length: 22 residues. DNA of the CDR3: TGTGCTCTTGGGGAACTCTGCCCTCATCTACTGGGGGATACCATATACATCGATAAACTCATCTTT. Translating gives CALGELCPHLLGDTIYIDKLIF.

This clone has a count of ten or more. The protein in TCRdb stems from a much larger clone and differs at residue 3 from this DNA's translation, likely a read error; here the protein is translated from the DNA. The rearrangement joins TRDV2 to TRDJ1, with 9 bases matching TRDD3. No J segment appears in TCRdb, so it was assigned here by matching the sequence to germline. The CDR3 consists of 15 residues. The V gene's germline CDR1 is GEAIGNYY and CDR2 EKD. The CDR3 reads CARDTVEGIRDKLIF. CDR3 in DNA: TGTGCCCGTGACACCGTGGAGGGGATACGGGATAAACTCATCTTT.

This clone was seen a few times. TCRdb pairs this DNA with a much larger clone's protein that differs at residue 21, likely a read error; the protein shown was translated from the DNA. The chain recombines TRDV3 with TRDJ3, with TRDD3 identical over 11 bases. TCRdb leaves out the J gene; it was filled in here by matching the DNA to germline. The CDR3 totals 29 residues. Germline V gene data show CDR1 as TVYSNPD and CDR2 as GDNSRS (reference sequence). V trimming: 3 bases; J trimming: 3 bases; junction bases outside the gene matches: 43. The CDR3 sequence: CAFPVPSYPRSANYWGIIVGDWDTRQMFF. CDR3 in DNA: TGTGCCTTCCCCGTGCCTTCCTACCCCAGATCCGCCAATTACTGGGGGATAATCGTCGGGGACTGGGACACCCGACAGATGTTTTTC.

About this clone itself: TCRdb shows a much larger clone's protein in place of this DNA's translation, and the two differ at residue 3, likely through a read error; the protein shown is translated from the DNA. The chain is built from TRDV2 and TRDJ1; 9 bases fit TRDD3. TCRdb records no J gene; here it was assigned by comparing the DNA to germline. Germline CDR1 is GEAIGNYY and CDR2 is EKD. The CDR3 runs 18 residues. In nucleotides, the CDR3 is TGTGCCGGTGACACCGGTTCCTTACTGGGGGAGCACCCCGATAAACTCATCTTT. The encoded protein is CAGDTGSLLGEHPDKLIF.

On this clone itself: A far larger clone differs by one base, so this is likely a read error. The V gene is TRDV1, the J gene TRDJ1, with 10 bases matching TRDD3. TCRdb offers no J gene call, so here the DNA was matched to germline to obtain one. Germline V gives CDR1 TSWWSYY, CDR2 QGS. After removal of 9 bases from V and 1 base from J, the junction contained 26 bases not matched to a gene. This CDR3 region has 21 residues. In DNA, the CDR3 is TGTGCTCTCGCTCTTATGCTACCTACGCCTTGGGGGATACCCCTCACCGATAAACTCATCTTT. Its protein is CALALMLPTPWGIPLTDKLIF.

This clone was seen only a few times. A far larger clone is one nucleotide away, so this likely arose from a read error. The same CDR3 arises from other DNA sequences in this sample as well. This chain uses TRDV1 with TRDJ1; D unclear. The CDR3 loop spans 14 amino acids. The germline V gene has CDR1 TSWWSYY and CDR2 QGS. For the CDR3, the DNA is TGTGCTCTTGGGGAAGTCCCCAACACTGATAAACTCATCTTT. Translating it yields CALGEVPNTDKLIF.

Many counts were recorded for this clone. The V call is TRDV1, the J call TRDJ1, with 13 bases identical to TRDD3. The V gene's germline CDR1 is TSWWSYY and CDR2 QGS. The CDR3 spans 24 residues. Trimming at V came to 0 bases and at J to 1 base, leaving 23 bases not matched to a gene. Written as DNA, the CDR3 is TGTGCTCTTGGGGAACTGGGTTTCCTATCCCACTGGGGGATACGCGTACGGGCCACCGATAAACTCATCTTT. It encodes CALGELGFLSHWGIRVRATDKLIF.

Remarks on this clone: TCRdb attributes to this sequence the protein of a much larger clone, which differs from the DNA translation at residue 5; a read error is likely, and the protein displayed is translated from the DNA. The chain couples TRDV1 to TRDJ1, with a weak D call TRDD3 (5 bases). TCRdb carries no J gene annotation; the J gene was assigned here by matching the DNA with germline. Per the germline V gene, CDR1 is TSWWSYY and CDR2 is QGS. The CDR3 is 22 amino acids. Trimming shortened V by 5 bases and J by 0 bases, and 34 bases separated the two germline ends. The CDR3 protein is CALGRILLGTAPGGPYTDKLIF. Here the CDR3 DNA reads TGTGCTCTTGGGCGAATCCTCCTTGGGACGGCCCCAGGGGGCCCGTACACCGATAAACTCATCTTT.

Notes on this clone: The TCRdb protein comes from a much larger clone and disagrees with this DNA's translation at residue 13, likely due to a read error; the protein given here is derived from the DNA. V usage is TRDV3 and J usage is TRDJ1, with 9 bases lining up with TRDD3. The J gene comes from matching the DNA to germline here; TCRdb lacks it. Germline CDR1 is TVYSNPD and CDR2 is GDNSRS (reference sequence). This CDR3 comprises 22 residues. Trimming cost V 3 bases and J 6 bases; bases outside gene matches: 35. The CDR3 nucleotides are TGTGCCTTAAGAACTCAAGTCCTTTCTAACTGGGGGACACGTAAGATCAGCAATAAACTCATCTTT. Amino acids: CALRTQVLSNWGTRKISNKLIF.

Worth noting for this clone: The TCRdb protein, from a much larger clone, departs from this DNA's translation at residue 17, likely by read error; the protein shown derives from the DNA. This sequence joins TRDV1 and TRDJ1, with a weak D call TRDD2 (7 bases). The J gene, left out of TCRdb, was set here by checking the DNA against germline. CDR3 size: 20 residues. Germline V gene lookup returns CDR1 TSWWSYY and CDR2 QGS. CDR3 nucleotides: TGTGCTCTTGGGGAACCCTTGGCCTTCCTCAATACTGGGACGGCCGATGAACTCATCTTT. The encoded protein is CALGEPLAFLNTGTADELIF.

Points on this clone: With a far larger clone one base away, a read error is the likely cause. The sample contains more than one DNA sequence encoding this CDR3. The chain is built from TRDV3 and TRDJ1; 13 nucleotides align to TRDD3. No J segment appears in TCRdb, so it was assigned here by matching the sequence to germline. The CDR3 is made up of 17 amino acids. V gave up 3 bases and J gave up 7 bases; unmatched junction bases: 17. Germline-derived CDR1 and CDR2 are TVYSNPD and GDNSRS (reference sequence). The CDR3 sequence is CAFPRLRTGGYDGKLIF. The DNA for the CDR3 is TGTGCCTTCCCCAGGTTACGTACTGGGGGATACGATGGTAAACTCATCTTT.

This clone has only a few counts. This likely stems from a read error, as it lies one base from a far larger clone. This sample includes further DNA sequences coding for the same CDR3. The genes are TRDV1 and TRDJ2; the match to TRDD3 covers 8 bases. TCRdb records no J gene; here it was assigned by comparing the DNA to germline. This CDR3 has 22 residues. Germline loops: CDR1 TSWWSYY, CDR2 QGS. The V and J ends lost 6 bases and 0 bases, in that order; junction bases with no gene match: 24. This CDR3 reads CALGLKSRRMGDHYSLTAQLFF. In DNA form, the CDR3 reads TGTGCTCTTGGCCTAAAATCCCGGCGAATGGGGGATCACTATTCTTTGACAGCACAACTCTTCTTT.

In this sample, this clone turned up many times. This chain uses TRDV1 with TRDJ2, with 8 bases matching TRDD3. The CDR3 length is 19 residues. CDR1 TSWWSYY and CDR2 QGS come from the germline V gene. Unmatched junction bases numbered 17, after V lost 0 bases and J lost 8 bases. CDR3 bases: TGTGCTCTTGGGGAACTAGATCCCAACACTGGGGGCCCGGGCGCACAACTCTTCTTT. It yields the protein CALGELDPNTGGPGAQLFF.

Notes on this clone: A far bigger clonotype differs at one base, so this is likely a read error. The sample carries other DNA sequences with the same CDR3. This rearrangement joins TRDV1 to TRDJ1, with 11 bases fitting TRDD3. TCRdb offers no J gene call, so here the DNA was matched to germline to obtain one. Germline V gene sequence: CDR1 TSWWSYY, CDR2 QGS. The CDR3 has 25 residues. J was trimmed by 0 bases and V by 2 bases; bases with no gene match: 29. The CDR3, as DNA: TGTGCTCTTGGGGAAGGCCCCGTTCGGGACTTGCTGGGGGATACTAGGGGGATATACACCGATAAACTCATCTTT. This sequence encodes CALGEGPVRDLLGDTRGIYTDKLIF.

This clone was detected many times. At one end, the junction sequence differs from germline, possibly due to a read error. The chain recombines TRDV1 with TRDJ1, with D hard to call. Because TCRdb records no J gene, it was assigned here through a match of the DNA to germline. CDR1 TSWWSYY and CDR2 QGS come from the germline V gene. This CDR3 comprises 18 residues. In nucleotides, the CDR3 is TGTGCTCTCGGGGCGCTCAGAGTCAGTGGGACGGGGACCGATAAACTCATCTTT. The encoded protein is CALGALRVSGTGTDKLIF.

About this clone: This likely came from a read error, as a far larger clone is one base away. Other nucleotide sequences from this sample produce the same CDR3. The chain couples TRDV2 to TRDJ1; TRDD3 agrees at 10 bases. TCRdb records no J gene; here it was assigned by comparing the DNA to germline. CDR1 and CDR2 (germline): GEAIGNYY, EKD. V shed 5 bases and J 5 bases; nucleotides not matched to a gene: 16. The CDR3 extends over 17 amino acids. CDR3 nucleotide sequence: TGTGCCTGTGGGATAGGGGGGATACGTTGGTGCACTGATAAACTCATCTTT. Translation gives CACGIGGIRWCTDKLIF.

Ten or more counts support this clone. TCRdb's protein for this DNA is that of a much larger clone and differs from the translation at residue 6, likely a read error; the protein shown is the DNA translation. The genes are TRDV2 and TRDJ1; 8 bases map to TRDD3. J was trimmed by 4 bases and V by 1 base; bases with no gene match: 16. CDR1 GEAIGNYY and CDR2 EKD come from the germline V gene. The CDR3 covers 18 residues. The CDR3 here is CACDTISLGATGDDKLIF. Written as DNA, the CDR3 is TGTGCCTGTGACACGATTTCACTGGGGGCTACGGGAGACGATAAACTCATCTTT.